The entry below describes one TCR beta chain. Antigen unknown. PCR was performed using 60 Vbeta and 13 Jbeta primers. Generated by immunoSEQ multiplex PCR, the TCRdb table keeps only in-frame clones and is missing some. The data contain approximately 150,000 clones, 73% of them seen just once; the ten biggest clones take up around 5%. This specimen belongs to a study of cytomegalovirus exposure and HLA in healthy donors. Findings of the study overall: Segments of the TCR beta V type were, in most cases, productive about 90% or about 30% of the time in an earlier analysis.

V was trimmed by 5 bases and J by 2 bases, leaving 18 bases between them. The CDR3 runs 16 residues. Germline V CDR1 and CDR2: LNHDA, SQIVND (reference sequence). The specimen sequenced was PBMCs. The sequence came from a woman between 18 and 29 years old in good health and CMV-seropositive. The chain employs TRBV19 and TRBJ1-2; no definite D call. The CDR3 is CASSAFEADRNYGYTF. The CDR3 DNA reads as TGTGCCAGTAGTGCGTTTGAGGCAGATAGAAACTATGGCTACACCTTC.